The next 10 T cell receptor beta chains were all read from a single sample in a study of OX40 agonist ivuxolimab in advanced cancers. Using immunoSEQ multiplex PCR, the repertoire was profiled, and TCRdb retains in-frame clones only, with some absent. The sample holds tens of thousands of clones, about 89% seen once. The sample was CD4+ or CD8+ T cells sorted from blood, taken in a trial of the OX40 agonist ivuxolimab. The receptors originated from an adult with an advanced solid tumor such as melanoma, head and neck, liver or kidney cancer.

The chain has TRBV12-5 and TRBJ2-2; 7 bases map to TRBD1. The CDR3 has 18 residues. Trimming at V came to 0 bases and at J to 6 bases, leaving 13 bases not matched to a gene. Germline CDR1 is LGHNT and CDR2 is FRNRAP. The DNA for the CDR3 is TGTGCTAGTGGTTTGGTATTTCGACAGGGTATCGCATCCGGGGAGCTGTTTTTT. This sequence encodes CASGLVFRQGIASGELFF.

This clone was observed a single time. The chain combines TRBV6-5 with TRBJ2-1, with D perhaps matching TRBD1 or TRBD2 (5 bases each). V lost 6 bases to trimming and J lost 4 bases, with 16 bases between them. There are 15 residues in the CDR3. CDR1 is MNHEY, CDR2 SVGAGI, per germline. The chain's CDR3 is CASRRAGTTYNEQFF. CDR3 coding DNA: TGTGCCAGCAGGAGAGCCGGGACCACATACAATGAGCAGTTCTTC.

This chain links TRBV7-2 with TRBJ2-1, with TRBD2 identical over 9 bases. CDR3 length equals 15 residues. V gave up 4 bases and J gave up 0 bases; unmatched junction bases: 1. Looked up from germline, CDR1 is SGHTA and CDR2 is FQGNSA. CDR3 sequence reads: CASSYSGSSYNEQFF. The CDR3 nucleotides read TGTGCCAGCAGCTATAGCGGGAGCTCCTACAATGAGCAGTTCTTC.

This sequence joins TRBV6-1 and TRBJ2-7; unclear D gene. In germline, CDR1 is MNHNS, CDR2 SASEGT. The CDR3 runs 11 residues. V lost 5 bases and J lost 2, with 4 bases in between. The CDR3 protein is CASSYAYEQYF. The CDR3 coding sequence is TGTGCCAGCAGTTACGCCTACGAGCAGTACTTC.

The rearrangement links TRBV9 to TRBJ2-1; D may be TRBD1 or TRBD2 (6 bases each). The V gene's germline CDR1 is SGDLS and CDR2 YYNGEE. There are 15 residues in the CDR3. V lost 0 bases to trimming and J lost 6 bases, with 13 bases between them. CDR3 loop: CASSVETGAGNEQFF. As DNA, the CDR3 is TGTGCCAGCAGCGTAGAAACGGGGGCCGGCAATGAGCAGTTCTTC.

This clone appeared a single time. J is TRBJ1-6 and V is TRBV11-2; no reliable D call. Trimming cost V 2 bases and J 9 bases, with 17 bases left between them. The CDR3 sequence is 16 residues long. Germline V gives CDR1 SGHAT, CDR2 FQNNGV. The CDR3 bases are TGTGCCAGCAGCTTATCGATAGCGGCCTGGGGTTCACCCCTCCACTTT. Translated, it gives CASSLSIAAWGSPLHF.

The rearrangement uses TRBV28 and TRBJ1-3; D gene unclear. The CDR3 contains 14 residues. The germline V gene has CDR1 MDHEN and CDR2 SYDVKM. V lost 6 bases to trimming and J lost 11 bases, with 20 bases between them. The CDR3 coding sequence is TGTGCCAGCAGGGCCGGCATCTCAGTAAAGCCCATATATTTT. Translation gives CASRAGISVKPIYF.

The chain has TRBV18 and TRBJ2-4, with 7 bases matching TRBD2. Per germline, CDR1 KGHSH and CDR2 LQKENI. This CDR3 region has 11 residues. The junction had 1 base not matched to a gene; V was cut back by 6 bases and J by 8 bases. CDR3 sequence reads: CASSSGDIQYF. CDR3 nucleotides: TGTGCCAGCTCCAGCGGGGACATTCAGTACTTC.

V gene TRBV28 combines with J gene TRBJ1-4; 9 nucleotides line up with TRBD1. CDR1 is MDHEN and CDR2 is SYDVKM in the germline V gene. Germline trimming cut 6 bases from V and 4 bases from J; bases unmatched to any gene: 3. The CDR3 is made up of 14 amino acids. The CDR3 nucleotides read TGTGCCAGCAGAGCGACAGGGGGTAATGAAAAACTGTTTTTT. It yields the protein CASRATGGNEKLFF.

V usage is TRBV28 and J usage is TRBJ1-4; tentatively, D is TRBD1 (5 bases). V was clipped by 6 bases and J by 8 bases, with 16 bases between them. This CDR3 is 14 amino acids long. CDR1 and CDR2 (germline): MDHEN, SYDVKM. As DNA, the CDR3 is TGTGCCAGCAGCCTTAACGGGGCCGGGGAAAAACTGTTTTTT. Amino acid sequence: CASSLNGAGEKLFF.